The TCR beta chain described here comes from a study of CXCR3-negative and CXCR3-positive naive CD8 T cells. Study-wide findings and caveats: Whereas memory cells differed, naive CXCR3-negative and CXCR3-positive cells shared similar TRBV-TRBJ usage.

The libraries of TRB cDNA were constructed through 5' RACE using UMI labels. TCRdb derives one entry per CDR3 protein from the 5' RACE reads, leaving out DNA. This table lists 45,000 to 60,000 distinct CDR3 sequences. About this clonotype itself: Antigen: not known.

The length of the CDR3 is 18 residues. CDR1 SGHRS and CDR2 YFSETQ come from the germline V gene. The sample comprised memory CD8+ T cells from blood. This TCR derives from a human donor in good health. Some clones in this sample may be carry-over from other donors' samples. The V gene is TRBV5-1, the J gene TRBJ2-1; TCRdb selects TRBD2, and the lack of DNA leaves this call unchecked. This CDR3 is CASSLSLRGTTSYNEQFF.